A single T cell receptor (beta chain) is shown here with its context. Its antigen is still unknown. The data were obtained in a study of yellow fever vaccine responses in identical twins. TCRdb re-called the RT-PCR reads with MiXCR, one entry per CDR3 protein. The sample contains fewer than 6,500 distinct CDR3 sequences, 77% of which appear only once. General study results and limits: Twins' vaccine T cell response reportedly seemed partly convergent, partly personalized.

Per germline, CDR1 SGHVS and CDR2 FQNEAQ. Trimming cost V 4 bases and J 4 bases; bases outside gene matches: 4. The CDR3 runs 15 residues. The chain uses TRBV7-8 and TRBJ2-7; 13 bases fit TRBD2. This sequence was found in a woman aged 18-29 years who received the yellow fever vaccine. This specimen was T cells from blood (PBMCs), unsorted or a sorted subset (not recorded which), taken before or after yellow fever vaccination (not recorded which). DNA of the CDR3: TGTGCCAGCAGCTCCGGACTAGCGGGAGCTTACGAGCAGTACTTC. This gives the protein CASSSGLAGAYEQYF.